This section outlines one TCR beta chain sequence together with its context. Its antigen is still unknown. The V end lost 3 bases, the J end lost 3 bases, and 10 bases lay between the germline ends. Germline V CDR1 and CDR2: SGHKS, YYEKEE (reference sequence). This CDR3 is 13 amino acids long. The data were taken from a study of cytomegalovirus exposure and HLA in healthy donors. Study conclusions and caveats: Reportedly, diagnosis of cytomegalovirus status by the classifier showed high specificity and sensitivity. There were some public TCRs occurring in many donors, but most TCR sequences were rare. The authors listed around 150 TCR beta chains as cytomegalovirus-associated. In the roughly 130 validation repertoires, a later analysis found that first-cohort TCR clusters tended to co-occur.

The protocol was immunoSEQ multiplex PCR, while the TCRdb copy is restricted to in-frame clones and leaves out a portion. The sample has under 140,000 clones, around 87% seen once. The source of this sequence is a young woman in good health and CMV-seropositive. V usage is TRBV5-5 and J usage is TRBJ2-7; no definite D call. The sequencing sample was made of PBMCs. The CDR3 reads CASSSGNNYEQYF. The CDR3 DNA reads as TGTGCCAGCAGCTCAGGCAACAACTACGAGCAGTACTTC.